This T cell receptor (beta chain) was obtained from a study of T cell responses to AZD1222 COVID-19 vaccine. Study-level findings and limits: Two AZD1222 administrations were followed by greater Spike-specific TCR breadth and depth.

Here immunoSEQ multiplex PCR was the method, and the copy in TCRdb shows in-frame clones only, minus some. The profile shows 100,000 to 150,000 clones, approximately 90% of them singletons. As for this clone: Its target is unknown.

The CDR3 is made up of 14 amino acids. Trimming took 6 bases from V and 5 from J; bases not matched to a gene: 6. Germline values: CDR1 SGHDT, CDR2 YYEEEE. V and J are TRBV5-6 and TRBJ2-2; 8 bases agree with TRBD1. The receptor was isolated from an adult in good health. Sequences were derived from peripheral blood, sampled on day 0 of AZD1222 vaccination. The CDR3 loop is CASTRTGRTGELFF. Written as DNA, the CDR3 is TGTGCCAGCACCCGGACAGGGAGAACCGGGGAGCTGTTTTTT.